The clone carrying this TCR beta chain appeared a few times. Antigen: not known. These data are taken from a study of molecular identifiers for immune sequencing clone quantification. Study-wide points: Jurkat TCR RNA spiked in from one cell reportedly remained identifiable amid around 1 million naive cells.

Using its own MiXCR run on the PCR reads, TCRdb lists one record per CDR3 protein. The sample lists around 460,000 distinct CDR3 sequences; about 25% were seen once. CDR1 and CDR2 (germline): MNHEY, SVGEGT. The V end was cut by 8 bases, the J end by 4 bases, with 14 bases between. The CDR3 has 13 residues. The sample taken for sequencing was naive CD8+ T cells from blood, with Jurkat cell RNA spiked in. Subset denoted: FACS-sorted CD8+CD4-CCR7+CD45RA+ naive T cells. The sequence was obtained from a human donor in good health. Some libraries in this study had Jurkat cell RNA spiked in. The chain uses TRBV6-2 or TRBV6-3 and TRBJ1-1; no definite D call. The CDR3 nucleotides are TGTGCCAGCCCCCCCGGATCTGTCACTGAAGCTTTCTTT. Amino acids: CASPPGSVTEAFF.